This T cell receptor (beta chain) appears in the sequencing data of a study of identical twins (dated by TCRdb to the mid-2010s). About the study as a whole: To test whether fetal clonotypes persist, the study used deep sequencing on TCR alpha and beta repertoires from monozygotic twins, unrelated adults of various ages, and cord blood. To rule out contamination, replicate twin experiments were performed at different times with different library preparation protocols. Beyond this particular receptor, the publication reports: In monozygotic twins, recombination models systematically underestimated out-of-frame TCR alpha sharing, but the models matched the sharing seen between unrelated individuals. Abundant cord blood beta clonotypes had fewer insertions, young adult naive repertoires showed a similar but weaker trend, and memory repertoires showed no such trend. Out-of-frame TCR alpha sequences shared between twins showed an excess of low generation-probability sequences compared with coincidental sharing between unrelated individuals. Conclusions relied on cross-sectional statistical analysis, since the same donors could not be followed over many years. A weaker excess of twin sharing was found in beta out-of-frame sequences because the signal-to-noise ratio was lowered by fewer shared sequences. Invariant T cells such as MAIT and iNKT could partly confound zero-insertion analyses, though diverse VJ usage argued against this for most clonotypes.

Concerning this clonotype itself: The clone's antigen remains unknown. No base quality information exists; no much larger clone differs at one position.

Libraries were prepared through 5' RACE. The sequencer was an Illumina HiSeq 2000. Template switching added a universal primer binding site, and the final cDNA carried a unique molecular identifier that allowed TCR cDNA molecules to be counted accurately. Specific primers in the conserved constant-segment region were used to synthesize first-strand cDNA for the TCR alpha and beta chains. To control for contamination, every cDNA library carried two barcodes: a SMART-Mk sample barcode plus Illumina barcodes. TruSeq adapter sequences, together with Illumina sample barcodes, were added in two successive PCR steps. Sequencing of the TCR alpha and beta cDNA libraries was done on the Illumina HiSeq platform using custom primers. Per the source publication's procedure: Unique molecular identifiers were extracted from raw reads with MiGEC, and CDR3 positions were determined with MiXCR. Recombination models were inferred per individual with the repgenHMM and IGoR tools using an EM algorithm. Shared clonotype analysis was performed with the tcR package in R, normalizing sharing by the product of cloneset sizes. Out-of-frame nonproductive sequences were analyzed to study raw recombination free of thymic and clonal selection effects. Starting from the raw public reads, TCRdb applied fastp trimming at Q25, assembled clones with MiXCR and retained in-frame beta chains. CDR3 protein duplicates are merged, each entry listing the most common genes and DNA. The V and J calls, along with clone size, are taken from TCRdb and not from the paper's own processing. This sample gives around 650,000 distinct CDR3 sequences in total; roughly 7.1% of them show up just once. The ten largest clonotypes hold roughly 1.6% of the sample.

Including the terminal cysteine and phenylalanine, the CDR3 comprises 18 residues. The read is trimmed to its CDR3 DNA, 54 bases read in frame from base 1. The germline ends are 17 bases apart after V is trimmed by 2 bases and J by 0 bases. CDR1 and CDR2, looked up from the germline V gene, are MNHNS and SASEGT. All donors were healthy Caucasians. The twin cohort consisted of three pairs of female monozygotic twins, all aged about 18 to 29 years. The RNA used for TCR libraries was isolated from peripheral blood mononuclear cells. This same sample was also part of a study on yellow fever vaccine responses in identical twins. From that second study: According to the authors, in identical twins the way T cells responded to vaccination appeared partly convergent and partly personalized. In the study, vaccine-responding T cell clones were precisely tracked in identical twins.

The sequence was obtained from a woman younger than 30 in good health. The sample taken for sequencing was PBMCs. This receptor chain uses TRBV6-1 and TRBJ1-5; there is no confident call for the D gene. The nucleotide sequence is given as TGTGCCAGCAGTGAATTAAGATCTCCCGGGGTTAGCAATCAGCCCCAGCATTTT. It is translated as CASSELRSPGVSNQPQHF.